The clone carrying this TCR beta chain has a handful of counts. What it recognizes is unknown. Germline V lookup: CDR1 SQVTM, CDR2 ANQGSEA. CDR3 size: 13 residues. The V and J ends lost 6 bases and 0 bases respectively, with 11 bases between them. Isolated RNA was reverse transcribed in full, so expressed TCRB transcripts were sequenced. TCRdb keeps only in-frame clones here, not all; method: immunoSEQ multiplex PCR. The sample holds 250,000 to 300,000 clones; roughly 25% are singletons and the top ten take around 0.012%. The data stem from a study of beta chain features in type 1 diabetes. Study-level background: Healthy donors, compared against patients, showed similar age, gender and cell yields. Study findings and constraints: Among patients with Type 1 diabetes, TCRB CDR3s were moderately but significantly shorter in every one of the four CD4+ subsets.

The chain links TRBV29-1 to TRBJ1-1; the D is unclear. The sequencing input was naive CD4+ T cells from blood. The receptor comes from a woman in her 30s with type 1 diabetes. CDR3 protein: CSVRPVLNTEAFF. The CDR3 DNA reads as TGCAGCGTCCGCCCGGTTTTGAACACTGAAGCTTTCTTT.